The 25 T cell receptor beta chains presented below share a single source sample, sequenced in a study of shared clonotypes between healthy human individuals. Clones were sequenced by immunoSEQ multiplex PCR, and TCRdb holds only the in-frame ones, with some missing. Here the sample spans over 850,000 clones, around three quarters being singletons. Sequencing was carried out using memory CD4+ T cells from PBMCs. The sample's subset: CD45RA-negative fraction. The source of these receptors is a man between 18 and 35 years old in good health. Some clones in this sample may be carry-over from other donors' samples.

The chain recombines TRBV28 with TRBJ2-7; 12 positions match TRBD2. The V gene end was trimmed by 4 bases and the J gene end by 9 bases; junction bases not matched to a gene: 4. The CDR3 runs to 13 residues. Per the germline V gene, CDR1 is MDHEN and CDR2 is SYDVKM. CDR3 DNA: TGTGCCAGCAGTTGGACTAGCGGGGTCGGGCAGTACTTC. Protein: CASSWTSGVGQYF. Supplemented by reference TRBV28 and TRBJ2-7, the full variable domain reads DVKVTQSSRYLVKRTGEKVFLECVQDMDHENMFWYRQDPGLGLRLIYFSYDVKMKEKGDIPEGYSVSREKKERFSLILESASTNQTSMYLCASSWTSGVGQYFGPGTRLTVT.

The chain is built from TRBV27 and TRBJ1-1, with 7 bases identical to TRBD1. Germline assignment: CDR1 MNHEY and CDR2 SMNVEV (reference sequence). The trim removed 4 bases at V and 10 bases at J, leaving 9 bases unmatched. This CDR3 has 13 amino acids. The chain's CDR3 is CASSYLQGQGAFF. For the CDR3, the DNA is TGTGCCAGCAGTTACTTACAGGGGCAAGGAGCTTTCTTT.

The V gene is TRBV5-5, the J gene TRBJ1-1; the match to TRBD1 covers 9 bases. Germline V gives CDR1 SGHKS, CDR2 YYEKEE (reference sequence). Trimming at V came to 2 bases and at J to 8 bases, leaving 1 base not matched to a gene. This CDR3 region has 12 residues. The CDR3 reads CASSLQGAEAFF. In nucleotides, the CDR3 is TGTGCCAGCAGCTTACAGGGGGCAGAAGCTTTCTTT. Full variable domain (outside the CDR3, taken from reference TRBV5-5 and TRBJ1-1): DAGVTQSPTHLIKTRGQQVTLRCSPISGHKSVSWYQQVLGQGPQFIFQYYEKEERGRGNFPDRFSARQFPNYSSELNVNALLLGDSALYLCASSLQGAEAFFGQGTRLTVV.

V is TRBV11-2 and J is TRBJ2-1; TRBD2 matches at 13 bases. Per germline, CDR1 SGHAT and CDR2 FQNNGV. CDR3 size: 17 residues. V was clipped by 5 bases and J by 6 bases; unmatched bases: 10. Here the CDR3 reads CASSQAGTSGKTNEQFF. CDR3 DNA: TGTGCCAGCAGCCAAGCCGGGACTAGCGGGAAGACCAATGAGCAGTTCTTC.

There are a few counts of this clone. V is TRBV6-1 and J is TRBJ1-2; D is perhaps TRBD1 (5 bases). From germline, CDR1 is MNHNS and CDR2 SASEGT. Trimming removed 6 bases from V and 3 bases from J, with 11 bases in between. CDR3 length equals 13 residues. This CDR3 reads CASSRDGYYGYTF. DNA for the CDR3: TGTGCCAGCAGCCGGGACGGCTACTATGGCTACACCTTC.

The chain employs TRBV5-4 and TRBJ2-2; the D gene is possibly TRBD2 (6 bases). Germline values: CDR1 SGHNT, CDR2 YYREEE (reference sequence). V was trimmed by 5 bases and J by 7 bases, leaving 21 bases between them. This CDR3 is built from 16 residues. The CDR3 DNA follows: TGTGCCAGCAGTTATCCCCGGGACTCCCCAAGCGGGGAGCTGTTTTTT. Amino acids: CASSYPRDSPSGELFF.

The chain carries TRBV10-3 and TRBJ1-2; D remains ambiguous. This CDR3 has 12 residues. The germline gives CDR1 ENHRY, CDR2 SYGVKD. The germline V and J ends were trimmed by 2 bases and 4 bases, with 5 bases remaining between them. The CDR3 loop reads CAISEPSYGYTF. DNA of the CDR3: TGTGCCATCAGTGAGCCGAGCTATGGCTACACCTTC.

The chain has TRBV7-2 and TRBJ1-4, with TRBD1 matching over 7 bases. Trimming cost V 0 bases and J 8 bases; bases outside gene matches: 6. The germline gives CDR1 SGHTA, CDR2 FQGNSA. The CDR3 covers 15 residues. The CDR3 nucleotides are TGTGCCAGCAGCTTAGCGTGGACAGGTCAAGAAAAACTGTTTTTT. This translates into CASSLAWTGQEKLFF.

The chain has TRBV9 and TRBJ2-1; the D gene is possibly TRBD2 (6 bases). The ends were cut back, 2 bases at V and 4 bases at J, with 16 bases in the middle. The CDR3 length is 16 residues. Germline-derived CDR1 and CDR2 are SGDLS and YYNGEE. The CDR3 loop is CASSVSSSGTYNEQFF. Written as DNA, the CDR3 is TGTGCCAGCAGCGTCAGTAGTAGCGGAACTTACAATGAGCAGTTCTTC.

Turning to this clone: Its ends do not fully match the called genes, so a read error is possible. The rearrangement links TRBV20-1 to TRBJ2-1; 13 bases are shared with TRBD2. This CDR3 comprises 11 residues. CDR1 and CDR2 from the germline V gene are DFQATT and SNEGSKA (reference sequence). The CDR3 here is CSARRLAGGLF. The DNA of the CDR3 is TGCAGTGCTCGCCGACTAGCGGGAGGTCTCTTC.

The rearrangement joins TRBV7-2 to TRBJ1-1; 7 positions match TRBD1. In germline, CDR1 is SGHTA, CDR2 FQGNSA. The CDR3 length is 15 residues. Losses at the gene ends were 10 bases for V and 1 base for J; bases not matched to a gene: 12. This CDR3 reads CATVRDRNSNTEAFF. The CDR3 nucleotides are TGTGCCACGGTCCGGGACAGAAACTCGAACACTGAAGCTTTCTTT. The full variable domain, rest sourced from reference TRBV7-2 and TRBJ1-1, is GAGVSQSPSNKVTEKGKDVELRCDPISGHTALYWYRQSLGQGLEFLIYFQGNSAPDKSGLPSDRFSAERTGGSVSTLTIQRTQQEDSAVYLCATVRDRNSNTEAFFGQGTRLTVV.

The chain employs TRBV11-3 and TRBJ2-1; D tentatively fits TRBD1 or TRBD2 (5 bases each). V lost 5 bases, J lost 3 bases, and 8 bases lay in between. There are 13 residues in the CDR3. The germline gives CDR1 SGHNT, CDR2 YENEEA. CDR3 in amino acids: CASSRDRYNEQFF. CDR3 nucleotide sequence: TGTGCCAGCAGCCGGGACCGCTACAATGAGCAGTTCTTC. The variable domain in full, completed from reference TRBV11-3 and TRBJ2-1, reads EAGVVQSPRYKIIEKKQPVAFWCNPISGHNTLYWYLQNLGQGPELLIRYENEEAVDDSQLPKDRFSAERLKGVDSTLKIQPAELGDSAVYLCASSRDRYNEQFFGPGTRLTVL.

About this clone itself: Within the sample, other DNA sequences also encode this same CDR3. The chain uses TRBV4-3 and TRBJ1-3; D is undetermined. Trimming stripped 0 bases from V and 2 bases from J, with 5 bases between. This CDR3 comprises 14 residues. Germline V lookup: CDR1 LGHNA, CDR2 YSLEER. CDR3 sequence (DNA): TGCGCCAGCAGCCAAGACAGGCCTGGAAACACCATATATTTT. This codes for CASSQDRPGNTIYF.

This clone has just one count. The chain couples TRBV7-3 to TRBJ2-4, with D hard to call. Germline loops: CDR1 SGHTA, CDR2 FQGTGA. V lost 0 bases to trimming and J lost 5 bases, with 8 bases between them. The CDR3 is 14 residues long. The CDR3 nucleotides are TGTGCCAGCAGCTTAACGGCGAGTGAAAACATTCAGTACTTC. Translated, it gives CASSLTASENIQYF.

Regarding this clone: Other DNA sequences in this specimen translate into the identical CDR3. This rearrangement joins TRBV5-1 to TRBJ2-1; 7 nucleotides align to TRBD2. CDR3 length equals 16 residues. V gave up 1 base and J gave up 0 bases; unmatched junction bases: 4. Germline CDR1 is SGHRS and CDR2 is YFSETQ. In DNA form, the CDR3 reads TGCGCCAGCAGCTTGATGGCGGGAGCCTCCTACAATGAGCAGTTCTTC. Amino acid sequence: CASSLMAGASYNEQFF.

This clone was seen just once. The rearrangement joins TRBV29-1 to TRBJ2-2, with 7 bases aligning to TRBD1. Germline CDR1 SQVTM, CDR2 ANQGSEA. CDR3 length: 13 residues. V was pared by 6 bases and J by 7 bases, with 8 bases of the junction left unmatched. The CDR3 DNA sequence: TGCAGCGTGCAAAAAAGGACAGGCGGGGAGCTGTTTTTT. Protein sequence: CSVQKRTGGELFF.

V usage is TRBV7-8 and J usage is TRBJ2-5; 8 bases map to TRBD1. V lost 2 bases, J lost 5 bases, and 7 bases stayed unmatched. The CDR3 length is 15 residues. The germline CDR1 and CDR2 sequences are SGHVS and FQNEAQ. The CDR3 DNA follows: TGTGCCAGCAGCTTAACGGACAGGGACGGGGAGACCCAGTACTTC. Encoded protein: CASSLTDRDGETQYF.

This clone was detected only a few times. The V gene is TRBV11-2, the J gene TRBJ2-7; TRBD1 matches at 8 bases. CDR1 is SGHAT and CDR2 is FQNNGV in the germline V gene. The J segment lost 3 bases and the V segment lost 5 bases, leaving 9 bases of the junction unmatched. The CDR3 is 15 amino acids. The CDR3 DNA follows: TGTGCCAGCAGCGAATCACAGGGGGTTCACTACGAGCAGTACTTC. It encodes CASSESQGVHYEQYF.

The DNA of the CDR3 is TGTGCCAGCAGCTTGGTCTTGTCCGGGATCGGAGAGCAGTACTTC. Translating it yields CASSLVLSGIGEQYF. This chain joins TRBV5-8 and TRBJ2-7, with D tentatively TRBD2 (5 bases). V dropped 0 bases and J dropped 7 bases, with 17 bases sitting between them. CDR3 length: 15 amino acids. Germline V CDR1 and CDR2: SGHTS, YDEGEE.

The rearrangement links TRBV7-2 to TRBJ1-2; possible D gene TRBD1, 5 bases. This CDR3 spans 15 amino acids. V was trimmed by 1 base and J by 3 bases, leaving 12 bases between them. Germline CDR1 SGHTA, CDR2 FQGNSA. CDR3 in amino acids: CASSLGGAQHYGYTF. CDR3 in DNA: TGTGCCAGCAGCTTAGGAGGGGCGCAACACTATGGCTACACCTTC.

There are a few counts of this clone. V and J are TRBV5-1 and TRBJ2-7; 7 positions agree with TRBD1. Losses at the gene ends were 4 bases for V and 2 bases for J; bases not matched to a gene: 3. The CDR3 spans 13 residues. Germline loops: CDR1 SGHRS, CDR2 YFSETQ. The CDR3 reads CASSRDSAYEQYF. CDR3 sequence (DNA): TGCGCCAGCAGCCGGGACAGCGCCTACGAGCAGTACTTC.

V gene TRBV30 combines with J gene TRBJ1-5; 8 bases map to TRBD1. This CDR3 has 18 residues. Germline V gene sequence: CDR1 GTSNPN, CDR2 SVGIG (reference sequence). V gave up 2 bases and J gave up 2 bases; unmatched junction bases: 14. The DNA of the CDR3 is TGTGCCTGGAGTCCCGGGAGGACAGGGCTTGGGGGCAATCAGCCCCAGCATTTT. Residues: CAWSPGRTGLGGNQPQHF.

V is TRBV6-6 and J is TRBJ2-2; weak D call: TRBD1 (6 bases). The CDR3 loop spans 16 amino acids. V dropped 3 bases and J dropped 2 bases, with 13 bases sitting between them. Germline V lookup: CDR1 MNHNY, CDR2 SVGAGI (reference sequence). The CDR3 coding sequence is TGTGCCAGCAGTTATTCCCCGGGACAAAACACCGGGGAGCTGTTTTTT. Its translation: CASSYSPGQNTGELFF.

The count of this clone is one. The rearrangement joins TRBV5-1 to TRBJ1-1; 7 bases are shared with TRBD1. With 4 bases clipped from V and 0 bases from J, the junction kept 6 bases outside the gene matches. The CDR3 sequence is 15 residues long. The V gene's germline CDR1 is SGHRS and CDR2 YFSETQ. In DNA form, the CDR3 reads TGCGCCAGCAGCGTAGACAGGGTGGTGAACACTGAAGCTTTCTTT. Residues: CASSVDRVVNTEAFF.

V and J are TRBV6-6 and TRBJ2-1; a weak D match, TRBD2 (6 bases). Trimming took 2 bases from V and 0 from J, leaving 8 bases between them. This CDR3 comprises 15 residues. Germline V gives CDR1 MNHNY, CDR2 SVGAGI (reference sequence). The CDR3 loop is CASSYEAGSYNEQFF. The CDR3 bases are TGTGCCAGCAGTTACGAAGCGGGCTCCTACAATGAGCAGTTCTTC.